The 30 T cell receptor beta chains presented below share a single source sample, sequenced in a study of immune characterization of retroperitoneal liposarcoma. TCRdb re-analysed the PCR reads in MiXCR, keeping a single row per CDR3 protein. The profile shows some 11,000 distinct CDR3 sequences, under 35% of them singletons. The sequencing input was tumor tissue. Receptors were obtained from a male donor with retroperitoneal liposarcoma.

This clonotype was picked up many times. The chain combines TRBV7-6 with TRBJ2-1; possibly TRBD2 for D (5 bases). Per the germline V gene, CDR1 is SGHVS and CDR2 is FNYEAQ. With 0 bases removed from V and 2 bases from J, the gap between germline ends came to 8 bases. The length of the CDR3 is 15 residues. The DNA of the CDR3 is TGTGCCAGCAGCTTAGCGGCTAGCCCCTACAATGAGCAGTTCTTC. This gives the protein CASSLAASPYNEQFF.

This clonotype was observed many times. J is TRBJ2-1 and V is TRBV12-3 or TRBV12-4; TRBD2 might be the D (6 bases). The DNA end lines up better with TRBJ2-7; the J call may be wrong. This CDR3 contains 14 residues. CDR3 region: CASSFLAEYNEQYF. Here the CDR3 DNA reads TGTGCCAGCAGTTTTTTAGCGGAGTACAATGAGCAGTACTTC.

V and J are TRBV6-6 and TRBJ2-7; 7 nucleotides agree with TRBD1. Per the germline V gene, CDR1 is MNHNY and CDR2 is SVGAGI (reference sequence). Trimming at V came to 3 bases and at J to 1 base, leaving 6 bases not matched to a gene. The CDR3 loop spans 15 amino acids. The CDR3 coding sequence is TGTGCCAGCAGTTATCTACAGGGGTGGTCCTACGAGCAGTACTTC. Encoded protein: CASSYLQGWSYEQYF.

The chain joins TRBV12-3 or TRBV12-4 to TRBJ2-1; perhaps D is TRBD1 or TRBD2 (6 bases each). Trimming took off 6 bases at V and 13 bases at J, with 31 bases between the two ends. CDR3 length: 17 amino acids. For the CDR3, the DNA is TGTGCCAGCAGCAAACTTTCCGGGACTGGGGGGCAAGAGACCCAGTTCTTC. Translated: CASSKLSGTGGQETQFF.

This clonotype has more than one count but fewer than ten. The chain is built from TRBV6-1 and TRBJ1-5; D remains ambiguous. Germline assignment: CDR1 MNHNS and CDR2 SASEGT. The CDR3 is 13 residues long. V was shortened by 7 bases and J by 5 bases, with 12 bases between the two germline ends. CDR3 sequence: CASTYVGDQPQHF. CDR3 DNA: TGTGCCAGCACCTACGTCGGTGATCAGCCCCAGCATTTT.

This clonotype was counted between two and nine times. This chain links TRBV25-1 with TRBJ1-1, with D perhaps TRBD1 (5 bases). In germline, CDR1 is MGHDK, CDR2 SYGVNS. The CDR3 sequence is 17 residues long. V shed 2 bases and J shed 3 bases, with 19 bases lying between them. CDR3 nucleotides: TGTGCCAGCAGTGAAGGCGACTGGGAGGGGCTACACACTGAAGCTTTCTTT. Amino acid sequence: CASSEGDWEGLHTEAFF.

Comments on this clonotype: Germline is not matched at one junction end, which may reflect a read error. The V and J genes are TRBV25-1 and TRBJ2-1; 7 nucleotides align to TRBD1. The J call could be wrong; TRBJ2-7 is a better fit for the DNA end. The CDR3 extends over 17 amino acids. Germline V gives CDR1 MGHDK, CDR2 SYGVNS. The CDR3 region is CANSGRKWTGLSYEQYF. For the CDR3, the DNA is TGTGCCAACAGTGGCCGAAAATGGACAGGCCTCTCCTACGAGCAGTACTTC.

This chain links TRBV25-1 with TRBJ2-5; TRBD1 is a possible D gene (6 bases). V lost 4 bases, J lost 1 base, and 16 bases lay in between. The CDR3 loop spans 16 amino acids. Germline loops: CDR1 MGHDK, CDR2 SYGVNS. CDR3 nucleotide sequence: TGTGCCAGCAGTGGCCCGGGACACCTAGGCCAAGAGACCCAGTACTTC. Translating it yields CASSGPGHLGQETQYF.

This clonotype is medium-sized by share. This sequence joins TRBV12-3 or TRBV12-4 and TRBJ2-5, with D perhaps matching TRBD1 or TRBD2 (5 bases each). CDR3 size: 16 residues. V gave up 0 bases and J gave up 4 bases, with 15 bases separating them. The CDR3 DNA sequence: TGTGCCAGCAGTTTAGCCCCCGGGGCCGGTGGAGAGACCCAGTACTTC. Translated: CASSLAPGAGGETQYF.

This clonotype has ten or more counts. The V call is TRBV7-2, the J call TRBJ1-3, with D perhaps matching TRBD1 (6 bases). V dropped 4 bases and J dropped 4 bases, with 11 bases sitting between them. Looked up from germline, CDR1 is SGHTA and CDR2 is FQGNSA. The CDR3 is made up of 14 amino acids. The DNA for the CDR3 is TGTGCCAGCAGCTCCCGAACAGGGGGAAACACCATATATTTT. This encodes CASSSRTGGNTIYF.

CDR3 nucleotides: TGCGCCAGCAGCCCTAGAGTAGGGTTGGAGACCCAGTACTTC. Its protein product is CASSPRVGLETQYF. The chain employs TRBV4-1 and TRBJ2-7; D call uncertain. Judging by the DNA end, TRBJ2-5 fits better; the J call may be wrong. Germline V gives CDR1 MGHRA, CDR2 YSYEKL. The CDR3 spans 14 residues.

This clonotype occurred a few times. This chain links TRBV6-1 with TRBJ2-1; D is unclear. The CDR3 is 11 amino acids. CDR1 and CDR2 from the germline V gene are MNHNS and SASEGT. Trimming removed 0 bases from V and 16 bases from J, with 10 bases in between. This CDR3 is CASSEALYGFF. DNA for the CDR3: TGTGCCAGCAGTGAAGCGCTCTATGGATTCTTC.

V gene TRBV10-3 combines with J gene TRBJ1-6; possible D gene TRBD1, 6 bases. This CDR3 is built from 15 residues. Germline assignment: CDR1 ENHRY and CDR2 SYGVKD. V was clipped by 3 bases and J by 7 bases, with 13 bases between them. The DNA of the CDR3 is TGTGCCATCAGTGAACCACAGGGAGGGAATTCACCCCTCCACTTT. This codes for CAISEPQGGNSPLHF.

V is TRBV10-3 and J is TRBJ2-3; 9 bases align to TRBD1. From germline, CDR1 is ENHRY and CDR2 SYGVKD. CDR3 length equals 14 residues. The V and J ends lost 10 bases and 0 bases, in that order; junction bases with no gene match: 5. DNA of the CDR3: TGTGCCACCGGACAGGGGACTAGCACAGATACGCAGTATTTT. Its protein is CATGQGTSTDTQYF.

The CDR3 reads CASSLGPTSGWQFF. Written as DNA, the CDR3 is TGTGCCAGCAGCTTAGGGCCCACTAGCGGGTGGCAGTTCTTC. The chain links TRBV7-2 to TRBJ2-1; 9 bases are shared with TRBD2. The trim removed 1 base at V and 12 bases at J, leaving 7 bases unmatched. CDR3 length: 14 residues. Germline CDR1 SGHTA, CDR2 FQGNSA.

In this sample, this clonotype turned up many times. The chain carries TRBV11-3 and TRBJ2-2, with TRBD2 matching 9 bases. From germline, CDR1 is SGHNT and CDR2 YENEEA. CDR3 length: 16 residues. With V trimmed by 5 bases and J by 6 bases, 10 bases remained unmatched. This CDR3 reads CASSALAGAGSGELFF. DNA for the CDR3: TGTGCCAGCAGCGCATTAGCGGGAGCGGGTTCCGGGGAGCTGTTTTTT.

This clonotype was counted at least ten times. This chain links TRBV6-1 with TRBJ2-1; no clear D gene. V dropped 2 bases and J dropped 10 bases, with 15 bases sitting between them. CDR3 length equals 14 residues. Germline assignment: CDR1 MNHNS and CDR2 SASEGT. Here the CDR3 reads CASSEFYGSYEQFF. CDR3 DNA sequence: TGTGCCAGCAGTGAATTTTACGGCTCCTACGAGCAGTTCTTC.

The CDR3: CASSLQGGYYEQFF. CDR3 nucleotide sequence: TGTGCCAGCAGTTTGCAGGGGGGATACTACGAGCAGTTCTTC. The chain couples TRBV12-3 or TRBV12-4 to TRBJ2-1; a possible D gene is TRBD1 (7 bases). CDR3 length: 14 residues. Trimming removed 3 bases from V and 10 bases from J, with 16 bases in between.

This clonotype was picked up many times. This chain joins TRBV12-3 or TRBV12-4 and TRBJ2-1; no definite D call. The better agreement between TRBJ2-7 and the DNA end casts doubt on the J call. The CDR3 consists of 13 residues. CDR3 nucleotides: TGTGCCAGCAGTTTTCTTAGGAGCAATGAGCAGTACTTC. Protein sequence: CASSFLRSNEQYF.

About this clonotype: An end of the junction differs from the germline gene, which may be a read error. The chain combines TRBV5-3 with TRBJ2-5, with TRBD2 matching over 14 bases. TRBV5-3 is flagged as an ORF with uncertain function. This CDR3 is built from 15 residues. CDR3 sequence: CASSSGTSGSNEQYF. CDR3 sequence (DNA): TGTGCCAGCAGCTCGGGGACTAGCGGGAGCAATGAGCAGTACTTC.

The table lists this clonotype with many counts. The rearrangement joins TRBV6-1 to TRBJ1-5; D unclear. Germline V CDR1 and CDR2: MNHNS, SASEGT. The CDR3 length is 12 residues. The ends were cut back, 7 bases at V and 2 bases at J, with 6 bases in the middle. CDR3 protein: CASTDGNQPQHF. CDR3 sequence (DNA): TGTGCCAGCACGGACGGCAATCAGCCCCAGCATTTT.

The chain has TRBV6-6 and TRBJ2-2; 7 nucleotides line up with TRBD1. Germline V gene sequence: CDR1 MNHNY, CDR2 SVGAGI (reference sequence). The V segment lost 0 bases and the J segment 5 bases; nucleotides outside the gene matches: 0. The CDR3 sequence is 14 residues long. CDR3 sequence (DNA): TGTGCCAGCAGTTACTCACAGGGGACCGGGGAGCTGTTTTTT. It translates to CASSYSQGTGELFF.

In its sample, this clonotype was seen a few times. The chain recombines TRBV27 with TRBJ2-5; 11 nucleotides match TRBD2. CDR1 is MNHEY and CDR2 is SMNVEV in the germline V gene (reference sequence). Unmatched junction bases numbered 11, after V lost 3 bases and J lost 11 bases. The CDR3 is made up of 15 amino acids. The CDR3 spells CASSFPGTSGNEQYF. DNA for the CDR3: TGTGCCAGCAGTTTCCCCGGGACTAGCGGCAATGAGCAGTACTTC.

The J gene is TRBJ2-5, the V gene TRBV27; TRBD2 aligns across 7 bases. The J call may be faulty, since TRBJ2-7 better matches the DNA end. Germline V lookup: CDR1 MNHEY, CDR2 SMNVEV (reference sequence). This CDR3 spans 11 amino acids. CDR3: CASRRGDEQYF. DNA for the CDR3: TGTGCCAGCAGACGGGGGGACGAGCAGTACTTC.

This clonotype came up a few times. The rearrangement links TRBV6-1 to TRBJ2-1; a possible D gene is TRBD1 (6 bases). This CDR3 spans 15 amino acids. V was pared by 2 bases and J by 3 bases, with 11 bases between. CDR1 is MNHNS and CDR2 is SASEGT in the germline V gene. CDR3 loop: CASSEQGMVYNEQFF. The CDR3 coding sequence is TGTGCCAGCAGTGAACAGGGGATGGTCTACAATGAGCAGTTCTTC.

There are many counts of this clonotype. V is TRBV6-1 and J is TRBJ2-3, with TRBD2 as a possible D gene (6 bases). Germline V gene data show CDR1 as MNHNS and CDR2 as SASEGT. V lost 6 bases and J lost 8, with 12 bases in between. CDR3 size: 12 residues. The CDR3 DNA reads TGTGCCAGCAGCGAGTGGAGGGCTACGCAGTATTTT. It specifies CASSEWRATQYF.

This clonotype is large (0.1 to 1%) within its sample. This rearrangement joins TRBV6-1 to TRBJ2-1; 9 bases are a match to TRBD1. The CDR3 has 15 amino acids. V trimming: 6 bases; J trimming: 3 bases; junction bases outside the gene matches: 6. Germline V gene sequence: CDR1 MNHNS, CDR2 SASEGT. CDR3 sequence: CASSPGQGVYNEQFF. The CDR3 DNA follows: TGTGCCAGCAGCCCGGGACAGGGAGTCTACAATGAGCAGTTCTTC.

In this sample, this clonotype turned up a few times. V usage is TRBV11-2 and J usage is TRBJ2-1, with 8 nucleotides matching TRBD2. With the DNA end fitting TRBJ2-7 better, the J assignment may be wrong. Looked up from germline, CDR1 is SGHAT and CDR2 is FQNNGV. The length of the CDR3 is 15 residues. As DNA, the CDR3 is TGTGCCAGCAGCTTAGAGGGGAGTAGCGGGATCGAGCAGTACTTC. It yields the protein CASSLEGSSGIEQYF.

This clonotype was counted between two and nine times. The chain couples TRBV7-6 to TRBJ1-1, with D possibly being TRBD1 (5 bases). The CDR3 length is 14 residues. V was clipped by 11 bases and J by 1 base, with 17 bases between them. CDR1 is SGHVS and CDR2 is FNYEAQ in the germline V gene. CDR3 bases: TGTGCCCATCGGCTCACAGGACAGAACACTGAAGCTTTCTTT. It is translated as CAHRLTGQNTEAFF.

By frequency in the sample, this clonotype is medium-sized (0.01 to 0.1%). V is TRBV6-1 and J is TRBJ2-1; D gene ambiguous. The last part of the DNA fits TRBJ2-7 better; the J call may be wrong. The CDR3 length is 14 residues. Looked up from germline, CDR1 is MNHNS and CDR2 is SASEGT. For the CDR3, the DNA is TGTGCCAGCAGGTCTCTTGACGCGTACAATGAGCAGTACTTC. It translates to CASRSLDAYNEQYF.